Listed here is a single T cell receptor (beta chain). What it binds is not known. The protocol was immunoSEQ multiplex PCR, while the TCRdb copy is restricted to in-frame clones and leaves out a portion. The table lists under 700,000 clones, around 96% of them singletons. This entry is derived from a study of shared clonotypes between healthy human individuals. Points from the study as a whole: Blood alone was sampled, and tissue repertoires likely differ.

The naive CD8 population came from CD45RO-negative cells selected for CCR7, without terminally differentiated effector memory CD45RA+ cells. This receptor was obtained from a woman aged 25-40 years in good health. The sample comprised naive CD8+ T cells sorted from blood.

DNA of the CDR3: TGTGCCACCAGCAGAGTGAACCTTCGCGGAGATACGCAGTATTTT. The encoded protein is CATSRVNLRGDTQYF. The chain has TRBV15 and TRBJ2-3; no clear D. The CDR3 spans 15 residues. Trimming took 1 base from V and 5 from J, leaving 13 bases between them. CDR1 LNHNV and CDR2 YYDKDF come from the germline V gene (reference sequence). Full variable domain (remainder filled in from reference TRBV15 and TRBJ2-3): DAMVIQNPRYQVTQFGKPVTLSCSQTLNHNVMYWYQQKSSQAPKLLFHYYDKDFNNEADTPDNFQSRRPNTSFCFLDIRSPGLGDTAMYLCATSRVNLRGDTQYFGPGTRLTVL.